Sequencing of this T cell receptor (beta chain) was carried out in a study of vaccination effects on CD4 cells after COVID-19. For the study at large: Post-vaccine samples followed the second dose by a median of 72 days. Study observations and caveats: Both infection-induced and vaccine-induced clones contracted markedly at late post-vaccination timepoints.

Unmatched junction bases numbered 13, after V lost 0 bases and J lost 3 bases. The CDR3 spans 19 residues. Germline values: CDR1 SGHRS, CDR2 YFSETQ. Under the ViraFEST assay, PBMC were stimulated with viral peptide pools so that antigen-specific CD4+ T cells expanded. Sequencing was performed afterwards. At the end of about 10 days of culture, CD4+ T cells were isolated. Two-dose vaccination with either BNT162b2 or mRNA-1273 was given to the participants. None of the vaccinated had previously contracted SARS-CoV-2, and their nucleocapsid antibodies tested negative. Researchers swapped half the medium for IL-2 medium on both days 3 and 7. Notes on this clone: The target antigen is unknown.

Here immunoSEQ multiplex PCR was the method, and the copy in TCRdb shows in-frame clones only, minus some. The sample consists of approximately 28,000 clones, roughly 80% of them appearing once. The V call is TRBV5-1, the J call TRBJ2-1; TRBD2 matches 9 bases. The specimen was CD4+ T cells from PBMCs cultured with HCoV-229E spike peptides, collected after COVID-19 vaccination. This clonotype was obtained from a human donor who received a COVID-19 vaccine. The CDR3 reads CASSLELAGRGKNYNEQFF. The CDR3, as DNA: TGCGCCAGCAGCTTGGAACTAGCGGGCCGAGGTAAAAACTACAATGAGCAGTTCTTC. Using reference TRBV5-1 and TRBJ2-1 for the parts outside the CDR3, the full variable domain is KAGVTQTPRYLIKTRGQQVTLSCSPISGHRSVSWYQQTPGQGLQFLFEYFSETQRNKGNFPGRFSGRQFSNSRSEMNVSTLELGDSALYLCASSLELAGRGKNYNEQFFGPGTRLTVL.